Listed here are 22 T cell receptor beta chains from one sample, sequenced in a study of T-cell memory formation after mild COVID-19. A single record per CDR3 protein comes from TCRdb applying MiXCR to the 5' RACE reads. In the table there are 380,000 or so distinct CDR3 sequences, 13% to 15% of which are singletons. The specimen sequenced was PBMCs or a T cell subset sorted from them (not recorded which). The receptors stem from a man younger than 35 who had mild COVID-19 (a few samples of this study predate the infection). Cell type and time point are not known.

Ten or more counts support this clonotype. The V call is TRBV5-1, the J call TRBJ2-2; TRBD2 is a possible D gene (5 bases). CDR3 length: 13 residues. The germline V gene encodes CDR1 SGHRS and CDR2 YFSETQ. Trimming stripped 3 bases from V and 5 bases from J, with 8 bases between. This chain's CDR3 is CASSSGGTGELFF. CDR3 coding DNA: TGCGCCAGCAGCTCAGGCGGGACCGGGGAGCTGTTTTTT.

The gene calls are TRBV4-3 and TRBJ2-1; no clear D gene. Trimming shortened V by 0 bases and J by 5 bases, and 11 bases separated the two germline ends. The CDR3 covers 15 residues. In germline, CDR1 is LGHNA, CDR2 YSLEER. The CDR3 region has the DNA TGCGCCAGCAGCCAAGAAGCCGCAGCTCACAATGAGCAGTTCTTC. Its protein product is CASSQEAAAHNEQFF.

The chain combines TRBV27 with TRBJ1-4; 12 bases agree with TRBD1. The germline gives CDR1 MNHEY, CDR2 SMNVEV (reference sequence). With V trimmed by 5 bases and J by 10 bases, 8 bases remained unmatched. The CDR3 is 15 residues long. CDR3 DNA sequence: TGTGCCAGCAGTCCCGGGACAGGGGGCTTTGGAAAACTGTTTTTT. Its translation: CASSPGTGGFGKLFF.

This clonotype has more than one count but fewer than ten. V is TRBV7-6 and J is TRBJ2-3; D is perhaps TRBD1 or TRBD2 (5 bases each). V gave up 5 bases and J gave up 2 bases, with 17 bases separating them. CDR3 length: 16 amino acids. The germline V gene has CDR1 SGHVS and CDR2 FNYEAQ. CDR3 in amino acids: CASSERGGRVTDTQYF. CDR3 in DNA: TGTGCCAGCAGCGAACGGGGCGGGCGGGTCACAGATACGCAGTATTTT.

This clonotype was detected only a few times. The J gene is TRBJ1-2, the V gene TRBV6-6; the D gene is possibly TRBD1 (6 bases). CDR3 length: 14 residues. The germline V gene encodes CDR1 MNHNY and CDR2 SVGAGI (reference sequence). V dropped 7 bases and J dropped 4 bases, with 16 bases sitting between them. The CDR3 DNA follows: TGTGCCAGCACCTCCCGGGGGGCTCTCTATGGCTACACCTTC. Translation: CASTSRGALYGYTF.

Many counts were recorded for this clonotype. The chain carries TRBV21-1 and TRBJ1-1. TRBV21-1 is recorded as a pseudogene. There are 16 residues in the CDR3. The CDR3 spells CASSKFLGGVNTEAFF. DNA for the CDR3: TGTGCCAGCAGCAAATTTTTAGGAGGGGTAAACACTGAAGCTTTCTTT.

The rearrangement links TRBV20-1 to TRBJ2-5; D gene unclear. V was shortened by 6 bases and J by 7 bases, with 15 bases between the two germline ends. The CDR3 loop spans 12 amino acids. Germline loops: CDR1 DFQATT, CDR2 SNEGSKA (reference sequence). CDR3 nucleotides: TGCAGTGCGCCGGACGGCATGGGGACCCAGTACTTC. This gives the protein CSAPDGMGTQYF.

The V gene is TRBV3-1, the J gene TRBJ2-1; 8 bases match TRBD2. This CDR3 has 15 amino acids. V lost 5 bases to trimming and J lost 2 bases; unmatched junction nucleotides: 5. The germline V gene encodes CDR1 LGHDT and CDR2 YNNKEL (reference sequence). The CDR3 region is CASSERGLAYNEQFF. CDR3 nucleotides: TGTGCCAGCAGCGAGCGGGGACTAGCCTACAATGAGCAGTTCTTC.

The chain is built from TRBV20-1 and TRBJ2-4, with D perhaps matching TRBD2 (6 bases). Between the trimmed V and J ends, which lost 4 bases and 1 base, there was a span of 8 bases. The germline V gene encodes CDR1 DFQATT and CDR2 SNEGSKA (reference sequence). CDR3 length: 13 amino acids. The CDR3 spells CSANLAAKNIQYF. The CDR3 DNA sequence: TGCAGTGCTAATCTAGCGGCCAAAAACATTCAGTACTTC.

This clonotype occurred a few times. The chain employs TRBV20-1 and TRBJ2-3; 9 bases match TRBD2. CDR3 size: 15 residues. Germline V gives CDR1 DFQATT, CDR2 SNEGSKA (reference sequence). The ends lost 6 bases at V and 4 bases at J; junction bases unmatched: 11. The CDR3 coding sequence is TGCAGTGCCTCGTCGGTAGCGGGGGTTGCAGATACGCAGTATTTT. This codes for CSASSVAGVADTQYF.

This clonotype was counted ten times or more. The chain is built from TRBV5-1 and TRBJ1-5, with 9 bases fitting TRBD1. J lost 4 bases, V lost 4 bases, and 3 bases had no gene match. The V gene's germline CDR1 is SGHRS and CDR2 YFSETQ. The CDR3 totals 14 residues. In DNA form, the CDR3 reads TGCGCCAGCAGCGCCGGGACAGGGAATCAGCCCCAGCATTTT. This translates into CASSAGTGNQPQHF.

In this sample, this clonotype turned up a few times. The chain couples TRBV7-3 to TRBJ2-3, with 15 bases identical to TRBD2. Germline values: CDR1 SGHTA, CDR2 FQGTGA. CDR3 length: 17 residues. J was trimmed by 3 bases and V by 5 bases; bases with no gene match: 6. The CDR3 region is CASSLGLAGGLTDTQYF. DNA for the CDR3: TGTGCCAGCAGCCTTGGACTAGCGGGGGGGCTGACAGATACGCAGTATTTT.

This clonotype was recorded many times. The rearrangement joins TRBV7-2 to TRBJ2-1; possibly TRBD1 for D (6 bases). The germline V and J ends were trimmed by 2 bases and 8 bases, with 16 bases remaining between them. Per the germline V gene, CDR1 is SGHTA and CDR2 is FQGNSA. There are 15 residues in the CDR3. CDR3: CASSLKQGPTDEQFF. CDR3 coding DNA: TGTGCCAGCAGCTTAAAACAGGGACCTACGGATGAGCAGTTCTTC. Variable domain in full (rest from reference TRBV7-2 and TRBJ2-1): GAGVSQSPSNKVTEKGKDVELRCDPISGHTALYWYRQSLGQGLEFLIYFQGNSAPDKSGLPSDRFSAERTGGSVSTLTIQRTQQEDSAVYLCASSLKQGPTDEQFFGPGTRLTVL.

This clonotype was seen only a few times. The J gene is TRBJ1-5, the V gene TRBV3-1; the D is unclear. Deletions cut 3 bases from V and 7 bases from J, with 16 bases between. The CDR3 length is 15 residues. Germline CDR1 and CDR2: LGHDT and YNNKEL (reference sequence). The CDR3 here is CASSQSDFAGQPQHF. Here the CDR3 DNA reads TGTGCCAGCAGCCAGTCGGATTTTGCGGGACAGCCCCAGCATTTT.

This clonotype was seen only a few times. The V call is TRBV4-3, the J call TRBJ2-3; D may match TRBD1 or TRBD2 (6 bases each). The germline V gene encodes CDR1 LGHNA and CDR2 YSLEER. Trimming took 0 bases from V and 5 from J, leaving 15 bases between them. The CDR3 contains 16 residues. CDR3 region: CASSQEGGRVGDTQYF. The CDR3, as DNA: TGCGCCAGCAGCCAAGAGGGGGGCAGGGTGGGAGATACGCAGTATTTT.

This clonotype was counted a few times. This rearrangement joins TRBV6-5 to TRBJ2-2; TRBD2 matches 11 bases. Germline loops: CDR1 MNHEY, CDR2 SVGAGI. V was clipped by 5 bases and J by 7 bases; unmatched bases: 6. The CDR3 loop spans 15 amino acids. The CDR3 protein is CASSRRLAGRGELFF. CDR3 nucleotide sequence: TGTGCCAGCAGTCGCAGACTAGCGGGGCGCGGGGAGCTGTTTTTT.

This clonotype has just a few counts. The genes are TRBV12-3 or TRBV12-4 and TRBJ2-1; 13 nucleotides agree with TRBD2. The CDR3 is 17 amino acids. V was clipped by 5 bases and J by 10 bases; unmatched bases: 14. The CDR3 DNA follows: TGTGCCAGCAGTCCTGGGACTAGCGGGGCTGACCCCCAAGAGCAGTTCTTC. Its protein is CASSPGTSGADPQEQFF.

The CDR3 loop reads CASRQRDPSTDTQYF. The DNA of the CDR3 is TGCGCCAGCAGGCAGAGAGACCCGAGCACAGATACGCAGTATTTT. V usage is TRBV5-1 and J usage is TRBJ2-3; D gene uncertain. The CDR3 totals 15 residues. V shed 5 bases and J shed 0 bases, with 13 bases lying between them. CDR1 SGHRS and CDR2 YFSETQ come from the germline V gene.

This clonotype was counted at least ten times. The J gene is TRBJ1-1, the V gene TRBV5-1, with 8 nucleotides matching TRBD1. CDR1 is SGHRS and CDR2 is YFSETQ in the germline V gene. Trimming at V came to 0 bases and at J to 3 bases, leaving 7 bases not matched to a gene. The CDR3 is made up of 16 amino acids. The CDR3 protein is CASSLAWTGRDTEAFF. The CDR3 DNA reads as TGCGCCAGCAGCTTGGCCTGGACAGGGAGGGACACTGAAGCTTTCTTT.

This clonotype was seen only a few times. The gene calls are TRBV5-5 and TRBJ2-5; D possibly corresponds to TRBD2 (5 bases). Germline V gives CDR1 SGHKS, CDR2 YYEKEE (reference sequence). Between the trimmed V and J ends, which lost 4 bases and 4 bases, there was a span of 14 bases. This CDR3 is built from 14 residues. The CDR3 DNA follows: TGTGCCAGCAGCAGTACCGGGGAGAGAGAGACCCAGTACTTC. Translated: CASSSTGERETQYF.

There are a few counts of this clonotype. This sequence joins TRBV29-1 and TRBJ2-3, with D perhaps matching TRBD2 (6 bases). Germline CDR1 is SQVTM and CDR2 is ANQGSEA. This CDR3 spans 13 amino acids. V shed 3 bases and J shed 2 bases, with 9 bases lying between them. The CDR3 reads CSVDGGITDTQYF. In DNA, the CDR3 is TGCAGCGTTGATGGCGGGATCACAGATACGCAGTATTTT.

The genes are TRBV28 and TRBJ1-6; D is unresolved. The germline V gene has CDR1 MDHEN and CDR2 SYDVKM. This CDR3 contains 11 residues. Between the trimmed V and J ends, which lost 3 bases and 11 bases, there was a span of 5 bases. CDR3 in DNA: TGTGCCAGCAGTTTTAGAACACCCCTCCACTTT. Protein sequence: CASSFRTPLHF.